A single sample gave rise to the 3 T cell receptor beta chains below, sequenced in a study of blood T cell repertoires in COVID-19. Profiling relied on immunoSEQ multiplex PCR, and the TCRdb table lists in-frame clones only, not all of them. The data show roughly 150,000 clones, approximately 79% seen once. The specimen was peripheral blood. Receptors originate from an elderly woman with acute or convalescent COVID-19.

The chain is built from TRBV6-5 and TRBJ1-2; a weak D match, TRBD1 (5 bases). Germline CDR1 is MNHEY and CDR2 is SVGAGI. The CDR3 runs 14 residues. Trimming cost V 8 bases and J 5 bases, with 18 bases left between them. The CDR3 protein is CASGTRRGAYGYTF. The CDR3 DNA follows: TGTGCCAGCGGGACTAGAAGGGGCGCATATGGCTACACCTTC.

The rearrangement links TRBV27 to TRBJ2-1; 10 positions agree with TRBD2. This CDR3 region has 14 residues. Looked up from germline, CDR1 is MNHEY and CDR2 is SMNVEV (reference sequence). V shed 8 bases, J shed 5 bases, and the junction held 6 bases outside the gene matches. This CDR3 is CASLQAGGDNEQFF. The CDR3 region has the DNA TGTGCCAGCCTGCAAGCGGGGGGGGACAATGAGCAGTTCTTC.

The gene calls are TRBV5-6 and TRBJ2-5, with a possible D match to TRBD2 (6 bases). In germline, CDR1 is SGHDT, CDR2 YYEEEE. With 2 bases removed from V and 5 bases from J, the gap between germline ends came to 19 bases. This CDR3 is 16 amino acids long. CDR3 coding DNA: TGTGCCAGCAGCTTAAAGCCGGAGGGCCTTAGGGAGACCCAGTACTTC. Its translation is CASSLKPEGLRETQYF.